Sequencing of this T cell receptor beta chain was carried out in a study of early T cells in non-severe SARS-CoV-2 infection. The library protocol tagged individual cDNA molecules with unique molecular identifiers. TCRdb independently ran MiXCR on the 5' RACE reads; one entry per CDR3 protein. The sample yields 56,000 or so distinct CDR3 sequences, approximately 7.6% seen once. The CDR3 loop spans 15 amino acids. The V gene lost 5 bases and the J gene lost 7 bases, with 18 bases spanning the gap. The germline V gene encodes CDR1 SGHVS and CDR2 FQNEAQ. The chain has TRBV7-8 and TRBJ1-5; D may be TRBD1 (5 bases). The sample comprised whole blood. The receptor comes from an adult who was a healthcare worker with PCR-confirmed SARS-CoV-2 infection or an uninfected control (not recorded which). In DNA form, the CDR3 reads TGTGCCAGCAGCACCGGGACCCGTGAAAACCAGCCCCAGCATTTT. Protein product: CASSTGTRENQPQHF.